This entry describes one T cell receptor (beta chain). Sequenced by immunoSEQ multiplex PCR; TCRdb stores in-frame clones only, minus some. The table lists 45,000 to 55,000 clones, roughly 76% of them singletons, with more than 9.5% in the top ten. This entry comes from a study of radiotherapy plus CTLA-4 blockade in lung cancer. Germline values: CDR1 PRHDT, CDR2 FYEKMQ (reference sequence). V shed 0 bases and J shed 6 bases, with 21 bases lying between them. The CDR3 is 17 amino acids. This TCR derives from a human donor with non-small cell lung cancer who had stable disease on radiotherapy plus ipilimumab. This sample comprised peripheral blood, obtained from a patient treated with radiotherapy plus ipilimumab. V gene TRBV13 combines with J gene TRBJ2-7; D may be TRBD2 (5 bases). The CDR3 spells CASSLGGLGAVVVEQYF. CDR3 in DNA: TGTGCCAGCAGCTTAGGCGGGTTGGGAGCGGTGGTAGTCGAGCAGTACTTC.